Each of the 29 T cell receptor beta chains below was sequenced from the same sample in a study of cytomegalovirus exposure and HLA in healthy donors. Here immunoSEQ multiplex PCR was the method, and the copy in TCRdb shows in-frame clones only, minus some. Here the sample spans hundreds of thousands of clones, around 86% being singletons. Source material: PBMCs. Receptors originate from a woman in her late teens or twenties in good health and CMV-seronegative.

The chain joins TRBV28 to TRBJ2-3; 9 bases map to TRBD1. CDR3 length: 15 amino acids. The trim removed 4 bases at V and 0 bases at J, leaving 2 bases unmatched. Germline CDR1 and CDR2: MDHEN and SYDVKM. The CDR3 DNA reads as TGTGCCAGCAGTTCCACAGGGGGCAGCACAGATACGCAGTATTTT. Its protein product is CASSSTGGSTDTQYF.

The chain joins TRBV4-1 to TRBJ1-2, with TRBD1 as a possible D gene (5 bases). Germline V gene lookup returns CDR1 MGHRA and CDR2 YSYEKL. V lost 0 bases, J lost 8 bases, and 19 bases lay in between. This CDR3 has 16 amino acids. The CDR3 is CASSQEGGLPLGGYTF. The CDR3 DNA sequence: TGCGCCAGCAGCCAAGAGGGGGGACTTCCGCTTGGGGGCTACACCTTC.

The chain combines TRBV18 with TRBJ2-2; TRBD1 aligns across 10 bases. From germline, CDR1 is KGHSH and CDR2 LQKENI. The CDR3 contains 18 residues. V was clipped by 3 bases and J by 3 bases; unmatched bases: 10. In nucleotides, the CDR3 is TGTGCCAGCTCACCCCCCGGGACAGGGGACCCGTACACCGGGGAGCTGTTTTTT. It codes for CASSPPGTGDPYTGELFF.

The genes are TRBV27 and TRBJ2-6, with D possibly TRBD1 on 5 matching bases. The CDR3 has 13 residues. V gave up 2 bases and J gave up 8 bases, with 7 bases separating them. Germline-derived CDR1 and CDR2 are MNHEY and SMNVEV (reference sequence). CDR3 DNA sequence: TGTGCCAGCAGTTTACAGGGTTCCAACGTCCTGACTTTC. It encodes CASSLQGSNVLTF.

The CDR3 region is CASSIAGLPQHF. The CDR3 DNA reads as TGTGCCAGTAGTATTGCGGGTTTGCCCCAGCATTTT. This rearrangement joins TRBV19 to TRBJ1-5; D remains unclear. Germline assignment: CDR1 LNHDA and CDR2 SQIVND (reference sequence). This CDR3 contains 12 residues. Trimming took 3 bases from V and 9 from J, leaving 9 bases between them.

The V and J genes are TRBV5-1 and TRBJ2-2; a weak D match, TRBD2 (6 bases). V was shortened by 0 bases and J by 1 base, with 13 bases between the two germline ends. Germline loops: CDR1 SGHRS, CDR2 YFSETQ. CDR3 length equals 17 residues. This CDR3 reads CASSLDPTSQNTGELFF. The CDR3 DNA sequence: TGCGCCAGCAGCTTGGATCCCACTAGCCAGAACACCGGGGAGCTGTTTTTT.

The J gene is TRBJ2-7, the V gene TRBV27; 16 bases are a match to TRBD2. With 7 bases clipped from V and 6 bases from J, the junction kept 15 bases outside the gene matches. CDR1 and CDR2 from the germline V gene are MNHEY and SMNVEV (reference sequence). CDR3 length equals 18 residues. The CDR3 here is CASTPTGLAGGPFGEQYF. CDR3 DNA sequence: TGTGCCAGCACCCCAACGGGACTAGCGGGGGGGCCCTTTGGCGAGCAGTACTTC.

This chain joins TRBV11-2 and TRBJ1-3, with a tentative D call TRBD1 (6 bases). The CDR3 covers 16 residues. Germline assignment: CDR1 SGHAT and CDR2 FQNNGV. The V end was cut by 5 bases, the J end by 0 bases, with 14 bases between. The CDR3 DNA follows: TGTGCCAGCAGCCGCTCGGACAGAATCTCTGGAAACACCATATATTTT. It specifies CASSRSDRISGNTIYF.

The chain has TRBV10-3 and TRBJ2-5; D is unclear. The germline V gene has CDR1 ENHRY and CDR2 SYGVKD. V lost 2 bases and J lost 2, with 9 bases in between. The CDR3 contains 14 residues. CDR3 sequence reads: CAISEITAQETQYF. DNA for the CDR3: TGTGCCATCAGTGAGATTACTGCGCAAGAGACCCAGTACTTC.

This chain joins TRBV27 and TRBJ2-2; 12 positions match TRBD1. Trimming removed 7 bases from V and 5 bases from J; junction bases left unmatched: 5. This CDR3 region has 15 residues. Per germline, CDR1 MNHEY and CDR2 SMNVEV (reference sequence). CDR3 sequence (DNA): TGTGCCAGCACTCGGGACAGGGGGCGGACCGGGGAGCTGTTTTTT. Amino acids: CASTRDRGRTGELFF.

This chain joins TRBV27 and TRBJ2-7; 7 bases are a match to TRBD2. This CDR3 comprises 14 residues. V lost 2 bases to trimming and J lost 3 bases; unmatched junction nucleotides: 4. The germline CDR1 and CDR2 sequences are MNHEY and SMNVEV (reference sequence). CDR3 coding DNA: TGTGCCAGCAGTTTAAGGCGGGAGAGCTACGAGCAGTACTTC. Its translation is CASSLRRESYEQYF.

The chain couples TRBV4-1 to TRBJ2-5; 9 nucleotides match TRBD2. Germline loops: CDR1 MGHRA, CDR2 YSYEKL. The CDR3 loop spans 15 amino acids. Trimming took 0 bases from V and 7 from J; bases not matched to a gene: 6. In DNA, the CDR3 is TGCGCCAGCAGCCAAGAGACTAGCGGCTTCGGGACCCAGTACTTC. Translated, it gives CASSQETSGFGTQYF.

The CDR3 DNA follows: TGTGCCTGGAGGGGGGGACTTATGACTGGGGCCAACGTCCTGACTTTC. Amino acids: CAWRGGLMTGANVLTF. J is TRBJ2-6 and V is TRBV30; tentatively, D is TRBD2 (6 bases). The length of the CDR3 is 16 residues. Between the trimmed V and J ends, which lost 3 bases and 2 bases, there was a span of 14 bases. Germline CDR1 is GTSNPN and CDR2 is SVGIG (reference sequence).

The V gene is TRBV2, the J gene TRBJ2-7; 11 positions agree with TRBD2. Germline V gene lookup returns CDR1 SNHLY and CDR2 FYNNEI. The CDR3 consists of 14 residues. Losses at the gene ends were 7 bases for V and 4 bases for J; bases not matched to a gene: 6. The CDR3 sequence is CASTLAGGPYEQYF. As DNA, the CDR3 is TGTGCCAGCACTTTAGCGGGGGGGCCTTACGAGCAGTACTTC. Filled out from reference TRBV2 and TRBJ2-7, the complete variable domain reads EPEVTQTPSHQVTQMGQEVILRCVPISNHLYFYWYRQILGQKVEFLVSFYNNEISEKSEIFDDQFSVERPDGSNFTLKIRSTKLEDSAMYFCASTLAGGPYEQYFGPGTRLTVT.

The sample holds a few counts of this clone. CDR3 coding DNA: TGTGCCAGCAGCTTATTAATCAATCAGCCCCAGCATTTT. Its protein product is CASSLLINQPQHF. This chain uses TRBV11-2 with TRBJ1-5; no clear D. Germline V gene lookup returns CDR1 SGHAT and CDR2 FQNNGV. Trimming left V 2 bases short and J 3 bases short, with 5 bases between. This CDR3 is 13 amino acids long.

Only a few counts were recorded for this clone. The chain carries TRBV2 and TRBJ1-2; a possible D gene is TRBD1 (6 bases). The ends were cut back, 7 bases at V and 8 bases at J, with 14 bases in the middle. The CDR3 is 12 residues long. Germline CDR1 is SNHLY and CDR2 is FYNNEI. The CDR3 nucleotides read TGTGCCAGCATAGAAGGGGGGGTAGGCTACACCTTC. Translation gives CASIEGGVGYTF.

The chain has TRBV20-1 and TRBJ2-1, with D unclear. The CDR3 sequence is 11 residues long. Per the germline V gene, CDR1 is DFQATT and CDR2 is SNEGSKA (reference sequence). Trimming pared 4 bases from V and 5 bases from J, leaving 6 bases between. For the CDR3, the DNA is TGCAGTGCTACCGGTAACAATGAGCAGTTCTTC. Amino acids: CSATGNNEQFF.

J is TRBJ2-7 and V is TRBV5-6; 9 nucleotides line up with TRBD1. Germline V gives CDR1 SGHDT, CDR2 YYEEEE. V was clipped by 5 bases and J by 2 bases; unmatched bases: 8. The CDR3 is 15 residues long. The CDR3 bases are TGTGCCAGCAGTCACGGACAGGGGTGGGCCTACGAGCAGTACTTC. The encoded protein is CASSHGQGWAYEQYF.

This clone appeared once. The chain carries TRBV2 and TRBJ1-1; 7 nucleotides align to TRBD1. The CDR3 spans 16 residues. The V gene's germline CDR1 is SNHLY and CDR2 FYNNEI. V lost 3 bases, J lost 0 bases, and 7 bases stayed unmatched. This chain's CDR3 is CASSDGTADLNTEAFF. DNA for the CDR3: TGTGCCAGCAGTGATGGGACAGCAGACTTGAACACTGAAGCTTTCTTT.

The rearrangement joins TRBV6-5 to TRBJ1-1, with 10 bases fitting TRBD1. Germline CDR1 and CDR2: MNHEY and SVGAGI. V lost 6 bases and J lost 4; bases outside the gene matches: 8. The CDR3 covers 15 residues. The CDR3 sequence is CASSRQGAGGTEAFF. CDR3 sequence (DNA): TGTGCCAGCAGCCGACAGGGGGCTGGGGGCACTGAAGCTTTCTTT.

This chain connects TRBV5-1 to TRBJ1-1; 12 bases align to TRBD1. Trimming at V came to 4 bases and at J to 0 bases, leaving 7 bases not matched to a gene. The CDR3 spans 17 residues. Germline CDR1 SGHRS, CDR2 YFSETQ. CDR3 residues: CASSPRGQGALNTEAFF. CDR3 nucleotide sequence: TGCGCCAGCAGCCCTCGGGGACAGGGGGCGCTGAACACTGAAGCTTTCTTT.

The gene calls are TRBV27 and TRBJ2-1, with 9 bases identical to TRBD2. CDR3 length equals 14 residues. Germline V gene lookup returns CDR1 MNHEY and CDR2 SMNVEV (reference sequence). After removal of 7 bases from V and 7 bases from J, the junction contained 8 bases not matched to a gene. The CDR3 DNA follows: TGTGCCAGCACCGTTATAGCGGGGGTGAATGAGCAGTTCTTC. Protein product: CASTVIAGVNEQFF.

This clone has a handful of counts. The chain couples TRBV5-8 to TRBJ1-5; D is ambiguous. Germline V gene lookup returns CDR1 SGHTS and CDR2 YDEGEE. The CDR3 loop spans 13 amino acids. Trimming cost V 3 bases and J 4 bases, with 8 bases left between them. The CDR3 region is CASSSSGNQPQHF. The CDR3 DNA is TGTGCCAGCAGCTCCTCGGGGAATCAGCCCCAGCATTTT. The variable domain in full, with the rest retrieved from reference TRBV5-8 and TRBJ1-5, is EAGVTQSPTHLIKTRGQQATLRCSPISGHTSVYWYQQALGLGLQFLLWYDEGEERNRGNFPPRFSGRQFPNYSSELNVNALELEDSALYLCASSSSGNQPQHFGDGTRLSIL.

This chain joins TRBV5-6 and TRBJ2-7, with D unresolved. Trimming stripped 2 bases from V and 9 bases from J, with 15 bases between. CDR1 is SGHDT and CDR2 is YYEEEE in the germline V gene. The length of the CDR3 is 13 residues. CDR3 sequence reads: CASSFSDTIAQYF. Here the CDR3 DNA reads TGTGCCAGCAGCTTTTCGGATACTATCGCGCAGTACTTC.

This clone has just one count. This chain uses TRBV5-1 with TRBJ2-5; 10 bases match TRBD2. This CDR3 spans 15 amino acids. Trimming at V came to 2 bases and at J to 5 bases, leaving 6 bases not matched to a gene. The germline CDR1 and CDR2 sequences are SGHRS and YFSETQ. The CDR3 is CASSLGSGGVETQYF. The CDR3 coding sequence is TGCGCCAGCAGCTTAGGAAGCGGGGGGGTCGAGACCCAGTACTTC. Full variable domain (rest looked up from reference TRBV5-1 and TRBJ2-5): KAGVTQTPRYLIKTRGQQVTLSCSPISGHRSVSWYQQTPGQGLQFLFEYFSETQRNKGNFPGRFSGRQFSNSRSEMNVSTLELGDSALYLCASSLGSGGVETQYFGPGTRLLVL.

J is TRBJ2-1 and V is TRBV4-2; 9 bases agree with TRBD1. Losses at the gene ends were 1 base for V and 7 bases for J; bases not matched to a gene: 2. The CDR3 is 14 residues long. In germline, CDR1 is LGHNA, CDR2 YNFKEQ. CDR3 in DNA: TGTGCCAGCAGCCAAGGGACAGGGGCTAATGAGCAGTTCTTC. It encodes CASSQGTGANEQFF.

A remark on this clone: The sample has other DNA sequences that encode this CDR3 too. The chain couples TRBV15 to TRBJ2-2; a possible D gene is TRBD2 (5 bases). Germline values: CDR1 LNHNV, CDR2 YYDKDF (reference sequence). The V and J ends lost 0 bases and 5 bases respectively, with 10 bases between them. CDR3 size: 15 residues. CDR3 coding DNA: TGTGCCACCAGCAGAGATACAACGGGAACCGGGGAGCTGTTTTTT. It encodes CATSRDTTGTGELFF.

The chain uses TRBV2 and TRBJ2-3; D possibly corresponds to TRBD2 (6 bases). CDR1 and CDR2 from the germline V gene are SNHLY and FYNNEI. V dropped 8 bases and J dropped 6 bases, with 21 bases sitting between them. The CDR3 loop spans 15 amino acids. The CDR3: CASRKTSSVNDTQYF. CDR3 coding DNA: TGTGCCAGCCGGAAGACTAGTTCGGTGAATGATACGCAGTATTTT.

The CDR3 sequence: CASRIPTGASSYNEQFF. CDR3 nucleotides: TGTGCCAGCAGAATACCCACAGGGGCCAGCTCCTACAATGAGCAGTTCTTC. The J gene is TRBJ2-1, the V gene TRBV11-2; 7 bases fit TRBD1. There are 17 residues in the CDR3. V gave up 6 bases and J gave up 0 bases; unmatched junction bases: 11. Germline V CDR1 and CDR2: SGHAT, FQNNGV.